Listed here are 18 T cell receptor beta chains from one sample, sequenced in a study of shared T cell receptors in the human thymus. Assay: immunoSEQ multiplex PCR; the TCRdb copy retains only in-frame clones and omits some. The repertoire holds some 660,000 clones, roughly 86% seen once, with 0.0094% in the top ten. The same sample was also studied in work on human thymus T cells.

Source material: thymocytes. These receptors all stem from a boy under three years old with a congenital heart defect.

The chain has TRBV21-1 and TRBJ1-1; the table assigns TRBD1, which was not confirmed against the DNA. TRBV21-1 is termed a pseudogene. The CDR3 covers 15 residues. CDR3 sequence (DNA): TGTGCCAGCAGCCACACAGAGCTTATGAACACTGAAGCTTTCTTT. As protein: CASSHTELMNTEAFF.

This clone was found once. The chain couples TRBV4-3 to TRBJ2-1; 10 bases map to TRBD1. The CDR3 has 18 amino acids. Looked up from germline, CDR1 is LGHNA and CDR2 is YSLEER. The V segment lost 3 bases and the J segment 5 bases; nucleotides outside the gene matches: 13. The CDR3 DNA reads TGCGCCAGCAGCCATTACGCAATTGGGACAGGGGCGGACAATGAGCAGTTCTTC. Its translation is CASSHYAIGTGADNEQFF.

The chain uses TRBV7-9 and TRBJ1-1; perhaps TRBD1 as D (5 bases). V lost 7 bases and J lost 1, with 16 bases in between. Germline lookup yields CDR1 SEHNR and CDR2 FQNEAQ (reference sequence). The CDR3 runs to 15 residues. CDR3 loop: CASTLLWGGNTEAFF. In nucleotides, the CDR3 is TGTGCCAGCACCCTCCTCTGGGGGGGGAACACTGAAGCTTTCTTT.

The chain is built from TRBV19 and TRBJ2-1; TRBD1 matches 8 bases. The germline V gene has CDR1 LNHDA and CDR2 SQIVND (reference sequence). J lost 4 bases, V lost 3 bases, and 14 bases had no gene match. There are 18 residues in the CDR3. The CDR3 here is CASSIRGQEPRRYNEQFF. CDR3 DNA: TGTGCCAGTAGTATTCGGGGACAGGAGCCCCGTCGGTACAATGAGCAGTTCTTC.

Here the CDR3 reads CASTARGRLNEQFF. CDR3 nucleotides: TGTGCCAGCACCGCTAGGGGCAGGTTAAATGAGCAGTTCTTC. The chain combines TRBV6-5 with TRBJ2-1; possibly TRBD1 for D (5 bases). CDR3 length equals 14 residues. Germline assignment: CDR1 MNHEY and CDR2 SVGAGI. V lost 7 bases and J lost 7, with 17 bases in between.

The J gene is TRBJ2-7, the V gene TRBV6-1; D perhaps matches TRBD1 (5 bases). With 1 base removed from V and 3 bases from J, the gap between germline ends came to 13 bases. CDR1 is MNHNS, CDR2 SASEGT, per germline. The CDR3 is 15 residues long. The CDR3 is CASSEVAGNSYEQYF. The CDR3 DNA follows: TGTGCCAGCAGTGAAGTGGCAGGGAATAGCTACGAGCAGTACTTC.

The chain has TRBV28 and TRBJ2-7, with 7 bases identical to TRBD2. Trimming at V came to 2 bases and at J to 3 bases, leaving 7 bases not matched to a gene. The CDR3 runs to 15 residues. The germline gives CDR1 MDHEN, CDR2 SYDVKM. CDR3 loop: CASSLRGDMIYEQYF. CDR3 sequence (DNA): TGTGCCAGCAGTTTACGGGGGGATATGATCTACGAGCAGTACTTC.

The chain's CDR3 is CASTPRESYEQYF. The CDR3 coding sequence is TGTGCCAGCACCCCTCGGGAGTCCTACGAGCAGTACTTC. The chain uses TRBV28 and TRBJ2-7; D is possibly TRBD2 (6 bases). The CDR3 runs to 13 residues. V lost 7 bases and J lost 1, with 11 bases in between. Germline V gene lookup returns CDR1 MDHEN and CDR2 SYDVKM. The full variable domain, its missing parts supplied by reference TRBV28 and TRBJ2-7, is DVKVTQSSRYLVKRTGEKVFLECVQDMDHENMFWYRQDPGLGLRLIYFSYDVKMKEKGDIPEGYSVSREKKERFSLILESASTNQTSMYLCASTPRESYEQYFGPGTRLTVT.

The chain has TRBV7-8 and TRBJ2-1; a weak D match, TRBD2 (5 bases). Germline V gene data show CDR1 as SGHVS and CDR2 as FQNEAQ. Trimming removed 4 bases from V and 5 bases from J, with 12 bases in between. The CDR3 runs to 14 residues. CDR3 loop: CASSSTGIDNEQFF. CDR3 in DNA: TGTGCCAGCAGCTCGACCGGGATTGACAATGAGCAGTTCTTC.

The chain recombines TRBV5-4 with TRBJ1-1; possibly TRBD1 for D (6 bases). The CDR3 is made up of 14 amino acids. V was pared by 7 bases and J by 11 bases, with 24 bases between. Germline lookup yields CDR1 SGHNT and CDR2 YYREEE (reference sequence). CDR3 protein: CASSGTVGGGEAFF. The CDR3 region has the DNA TGTGCCAGCTCAGGGACCGTAGGGGGAGGGGAGGCTTTCTTT.

This chain links TRBV29-1 with TRBJ1-1; a weak D match, TRBD1 (6 bases). The CDR3 consists of 13 residues. The germline gives CDR1 SQVTM, CDR2 ANQGSEA. V gave up 3 bases and J gave up 1 base, with 9 bases separating them. DNA of the CDR3: TGCAGCGTTGACAGGGGCGAGAACACTGAAGCTTTCTTT. Translation gives CSVDRGENTEAFF.

This clone was observed a single time. The chain couples TRBV19 to TRBJ1-5; 7 nucleotides agree with TRBD1. This CDR3 region has 15 residues. With 6 bases clipped from V and 0 bases from J, the junction kept 5 bases outside the gene matches. Germline assignment: CDR1 LNHDA and CDR2 SQIVND (reference sequence). The DNA of the CDR3 is TGTGCCAGTAGAAACCGGGACAGTAGCAATCAGCCCCAGCATTTT. Translated, it gives CASRNRDSSNQPQHF.

The rearrangement uses TRBV27 and TRBJ2-2; 14 positions agree with TRBD2. Germline CDR1 reads MNHEY; CDR2 reads SMNVEV (reference sequence). The V segment lost 7 bases and the J segment 7 bases; nucleotides outside the gene matches: 8. CDR3 length: 16 amino acids. CDR3 nucleotide sequence: TGTGCCAGCACCGCGACTAGCGGGGGGGCCGTCGGGGAGCTGTTTTTT. Its translation is CASTATSGGAVGELFF.

This chain links TRBV28 with TRBJ1-2, with a weak D call TRBD1 (5 bases). V was cut by 2 bases and J by 5 bases, with 24 bases left in between. Germline CDR1 MDHEN, CDR2 SYDVKM. The CDR3 consists of 18 residues. The CDR3 DNA reads as TGTGCCAGCAGTTTACTTGGACAACCCTCCGCCGTAGGGTATGGCTACACCTTC. Translated, it gives CASSLLGQPSAVGYGYTF.

The chain joins TRBV11-2 to TRBJ1-2; D ambiguous. CDR1 and CDR2 from the germline V gene are SGHAT and FQNNGV. This CDR3 is 17 amino acids long. Trimming left V 1 base short and J 3 bases short, with 18 bases between. CDR3 DNA: TGTGCCAGCAGCTTAGTAGGAGGGAAAGGGCTCGACTATGGCTACACCTTC. The encoded protein is CASSLVGGKGLDYGYTF. The full variable domain, its missing parts supplied by reference TRBV11-2 and TRBJ1-2, is EAGVAQSPRYKIIEKRQSVAFWCNPISGHATLYWYQQILGQGPKLLIQFQNNGVVDDSQLPKDRFSAERLKGVDSTLKIQPAKLEDSAVYLCASSLVGGKGLDYGYTFGSGTRLTVV.

CDR3 sequence (DNA): TGTGCCAGCAGCTCGATACGCAGTGAGCAGTTCTTC. Translated, it gives CASSSIRSEQFF. The chain has TRBV11-2 and TRBJ2-1; no reliable D call. V gave up 4 bases and J gave up 9 bases, with 10 bases separating them. The CDR3 extends over 12 amino acids. Looked up from germline, CDR1 is SGHAT and CDR2 is FQNNGV.

This clone has just one count. The chain recombines TRBV30 with TRBJ1-1; 9 positions match TRBD1. The CDR3 spans 16 residues. Losses at the gene ends were 1 base for V and 4 bases for J; bases not matched to a gene: 10. Germline V gene lookup returns CDR1 GTSNPN and CDR2 SVGIG (reference sequence). The CDR3 spells CAWSALIQGAGTEAFF. CDR3 DNA: TGTGCCTGGAGTGCACTTATACAGGGGGCGGGCACTGAAGCTTTCTTT.

This chain joins TRBV27 and TRBJ2-7, with TRBD2 matching 10 bases. With V trimmed by 7 bases and J by 2 bases, 5 bases remained unmatched. Germline V gene lookup returns CDR1 MNHEY and CDR2 SMNVEV (reference sequence). The CDR3 is 14 amino acids. The CDR3: CASKTGTSAYEQYF. In nucleotides, the CDR3 is TGTGCCAGCAAAACGGGGACTAGCGCCTACGAGCAGTACTTC.